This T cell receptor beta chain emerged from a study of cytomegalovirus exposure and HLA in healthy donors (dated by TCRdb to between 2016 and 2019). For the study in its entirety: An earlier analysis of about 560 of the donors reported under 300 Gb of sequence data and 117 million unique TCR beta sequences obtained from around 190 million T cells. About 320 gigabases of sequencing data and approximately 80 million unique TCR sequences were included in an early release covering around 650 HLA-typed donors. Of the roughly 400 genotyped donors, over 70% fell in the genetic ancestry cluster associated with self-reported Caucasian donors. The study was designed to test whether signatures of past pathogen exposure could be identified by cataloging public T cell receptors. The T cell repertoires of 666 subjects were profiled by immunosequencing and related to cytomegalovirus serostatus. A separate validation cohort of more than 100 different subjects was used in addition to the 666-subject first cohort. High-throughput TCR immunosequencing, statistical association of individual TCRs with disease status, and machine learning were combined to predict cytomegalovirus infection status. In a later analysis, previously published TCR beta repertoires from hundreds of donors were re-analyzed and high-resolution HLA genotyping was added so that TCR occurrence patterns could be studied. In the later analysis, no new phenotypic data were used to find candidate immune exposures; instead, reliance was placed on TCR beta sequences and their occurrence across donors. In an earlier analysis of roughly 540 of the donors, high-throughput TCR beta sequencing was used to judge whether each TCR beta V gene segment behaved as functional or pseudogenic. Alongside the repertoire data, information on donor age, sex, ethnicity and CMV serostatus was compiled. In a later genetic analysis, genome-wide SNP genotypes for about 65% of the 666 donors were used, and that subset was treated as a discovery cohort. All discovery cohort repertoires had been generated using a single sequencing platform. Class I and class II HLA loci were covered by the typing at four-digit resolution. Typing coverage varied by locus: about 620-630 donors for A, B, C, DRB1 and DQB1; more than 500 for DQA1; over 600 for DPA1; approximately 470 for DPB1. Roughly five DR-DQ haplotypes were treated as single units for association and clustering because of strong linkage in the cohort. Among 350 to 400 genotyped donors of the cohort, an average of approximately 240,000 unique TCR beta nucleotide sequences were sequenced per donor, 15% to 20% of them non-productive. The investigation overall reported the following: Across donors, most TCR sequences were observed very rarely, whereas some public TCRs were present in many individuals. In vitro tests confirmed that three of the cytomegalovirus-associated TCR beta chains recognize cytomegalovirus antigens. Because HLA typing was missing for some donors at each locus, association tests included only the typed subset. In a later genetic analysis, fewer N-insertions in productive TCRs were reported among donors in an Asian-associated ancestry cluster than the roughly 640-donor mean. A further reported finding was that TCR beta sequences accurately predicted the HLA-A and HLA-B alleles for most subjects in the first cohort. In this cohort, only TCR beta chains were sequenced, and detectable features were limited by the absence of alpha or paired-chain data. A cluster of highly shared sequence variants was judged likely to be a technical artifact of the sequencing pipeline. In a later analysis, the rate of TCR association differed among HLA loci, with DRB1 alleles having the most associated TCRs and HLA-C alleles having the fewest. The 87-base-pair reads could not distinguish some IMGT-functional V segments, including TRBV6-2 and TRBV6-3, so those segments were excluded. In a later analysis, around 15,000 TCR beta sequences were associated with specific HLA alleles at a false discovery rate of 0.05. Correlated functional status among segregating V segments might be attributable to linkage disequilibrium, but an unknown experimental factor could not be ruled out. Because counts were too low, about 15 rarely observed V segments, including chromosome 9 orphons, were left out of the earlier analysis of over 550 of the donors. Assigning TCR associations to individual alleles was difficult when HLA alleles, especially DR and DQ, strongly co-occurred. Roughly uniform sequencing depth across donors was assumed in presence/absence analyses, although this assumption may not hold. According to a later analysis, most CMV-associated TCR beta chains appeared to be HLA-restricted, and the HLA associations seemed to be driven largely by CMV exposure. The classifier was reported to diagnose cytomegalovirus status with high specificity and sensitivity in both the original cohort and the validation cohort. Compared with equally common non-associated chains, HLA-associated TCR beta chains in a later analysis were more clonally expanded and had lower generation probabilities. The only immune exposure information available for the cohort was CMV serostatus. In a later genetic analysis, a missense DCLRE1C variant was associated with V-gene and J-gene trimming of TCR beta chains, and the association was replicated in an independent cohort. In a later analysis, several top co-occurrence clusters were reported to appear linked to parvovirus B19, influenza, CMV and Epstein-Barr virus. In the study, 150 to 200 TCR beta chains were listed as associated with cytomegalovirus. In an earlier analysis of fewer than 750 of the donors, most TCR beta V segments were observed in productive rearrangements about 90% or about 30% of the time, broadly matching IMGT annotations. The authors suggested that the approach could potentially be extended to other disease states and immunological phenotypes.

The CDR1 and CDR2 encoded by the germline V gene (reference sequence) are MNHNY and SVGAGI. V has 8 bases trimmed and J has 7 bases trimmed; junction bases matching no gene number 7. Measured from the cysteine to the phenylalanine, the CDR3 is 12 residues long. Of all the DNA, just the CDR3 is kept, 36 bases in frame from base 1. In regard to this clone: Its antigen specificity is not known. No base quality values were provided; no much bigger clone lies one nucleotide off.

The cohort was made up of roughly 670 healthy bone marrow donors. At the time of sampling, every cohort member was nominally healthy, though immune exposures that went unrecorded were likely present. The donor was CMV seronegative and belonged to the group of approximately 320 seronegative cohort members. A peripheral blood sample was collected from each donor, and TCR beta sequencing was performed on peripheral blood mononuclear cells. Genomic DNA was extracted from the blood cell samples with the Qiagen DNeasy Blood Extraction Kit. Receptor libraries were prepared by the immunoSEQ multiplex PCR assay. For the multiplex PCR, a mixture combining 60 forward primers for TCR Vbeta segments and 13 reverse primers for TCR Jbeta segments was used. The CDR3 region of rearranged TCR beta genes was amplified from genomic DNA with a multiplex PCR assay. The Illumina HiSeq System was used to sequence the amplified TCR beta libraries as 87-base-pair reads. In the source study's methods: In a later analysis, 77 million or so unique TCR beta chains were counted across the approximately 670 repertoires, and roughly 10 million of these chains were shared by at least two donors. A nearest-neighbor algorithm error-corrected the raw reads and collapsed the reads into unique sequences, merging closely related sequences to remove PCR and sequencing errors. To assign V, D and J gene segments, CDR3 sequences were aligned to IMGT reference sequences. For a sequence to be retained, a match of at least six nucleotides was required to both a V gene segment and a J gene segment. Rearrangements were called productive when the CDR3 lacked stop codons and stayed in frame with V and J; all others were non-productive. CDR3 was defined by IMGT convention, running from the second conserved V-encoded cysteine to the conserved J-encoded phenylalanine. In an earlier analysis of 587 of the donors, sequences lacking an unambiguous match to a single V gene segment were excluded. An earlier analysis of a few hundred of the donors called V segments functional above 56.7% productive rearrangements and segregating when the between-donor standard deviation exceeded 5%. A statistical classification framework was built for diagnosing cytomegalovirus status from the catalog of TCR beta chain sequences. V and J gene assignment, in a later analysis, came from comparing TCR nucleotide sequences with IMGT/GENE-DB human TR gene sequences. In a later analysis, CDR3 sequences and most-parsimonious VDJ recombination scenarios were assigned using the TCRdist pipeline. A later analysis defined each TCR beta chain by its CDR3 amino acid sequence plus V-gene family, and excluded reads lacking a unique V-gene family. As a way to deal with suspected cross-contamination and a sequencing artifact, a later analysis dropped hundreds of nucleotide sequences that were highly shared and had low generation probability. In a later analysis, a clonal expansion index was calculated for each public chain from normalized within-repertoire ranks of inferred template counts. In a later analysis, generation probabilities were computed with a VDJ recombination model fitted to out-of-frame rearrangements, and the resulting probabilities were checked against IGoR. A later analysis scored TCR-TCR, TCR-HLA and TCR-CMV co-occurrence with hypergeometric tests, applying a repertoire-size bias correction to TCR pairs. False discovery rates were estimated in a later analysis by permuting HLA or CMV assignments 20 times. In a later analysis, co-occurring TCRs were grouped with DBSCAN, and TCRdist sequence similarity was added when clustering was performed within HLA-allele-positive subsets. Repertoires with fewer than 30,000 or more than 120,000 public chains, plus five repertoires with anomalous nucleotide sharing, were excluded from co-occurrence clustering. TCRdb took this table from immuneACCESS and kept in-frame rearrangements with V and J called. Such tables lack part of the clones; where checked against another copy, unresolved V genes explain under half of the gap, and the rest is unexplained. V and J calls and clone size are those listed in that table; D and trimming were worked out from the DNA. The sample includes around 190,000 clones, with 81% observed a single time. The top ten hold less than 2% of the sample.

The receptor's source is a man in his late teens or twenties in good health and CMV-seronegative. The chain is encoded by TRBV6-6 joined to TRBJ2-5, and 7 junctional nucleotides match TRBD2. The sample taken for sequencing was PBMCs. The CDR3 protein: CASEGTTLTQYF. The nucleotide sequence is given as TGTGCCAGCGAAGGGACTACTTTGACCCAGTACTTC.